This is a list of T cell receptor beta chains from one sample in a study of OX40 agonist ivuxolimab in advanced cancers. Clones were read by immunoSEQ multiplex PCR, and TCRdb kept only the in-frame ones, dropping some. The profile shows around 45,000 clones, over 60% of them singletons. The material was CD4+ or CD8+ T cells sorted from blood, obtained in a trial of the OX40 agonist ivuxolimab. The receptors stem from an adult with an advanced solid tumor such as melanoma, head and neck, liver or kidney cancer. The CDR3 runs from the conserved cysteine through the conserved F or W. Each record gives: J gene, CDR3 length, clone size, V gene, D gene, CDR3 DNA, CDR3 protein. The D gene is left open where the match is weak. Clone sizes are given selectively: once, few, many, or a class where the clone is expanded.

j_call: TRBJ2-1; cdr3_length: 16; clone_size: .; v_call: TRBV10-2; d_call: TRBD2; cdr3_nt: TGCGCCAGCAGCCATACACTAGCGGGAGGGCGAAATGAGCAGTTCTTC; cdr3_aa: CASSHTLAGGRNEQFF
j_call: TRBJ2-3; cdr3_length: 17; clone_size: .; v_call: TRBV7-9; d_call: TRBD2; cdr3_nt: TGTGCCAGCAGCCGCAGTGGTGGGACTAGCGGGACAGATACGCAGTATTTT; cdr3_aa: CASSRSGGTSGTDTQYF
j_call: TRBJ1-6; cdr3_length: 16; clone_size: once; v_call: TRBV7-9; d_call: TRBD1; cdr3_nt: TGTGCCAGCAGCGTAGCCGGGACAGGGGCACATTCACCCCTCCACTTT; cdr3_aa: CASSVAGTGAHSPLHF
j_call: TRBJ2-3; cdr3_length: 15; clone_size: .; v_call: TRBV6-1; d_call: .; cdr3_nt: TGTGCCACGCGGTCTTCAGGGGCCGGTCCAGATACGCAGTATTTT; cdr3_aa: CATRSSGAGPDTQYF
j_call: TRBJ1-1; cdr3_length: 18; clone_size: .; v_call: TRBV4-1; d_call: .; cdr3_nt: TGCGCCAGCAGCCAAGAAATCATAGGGTCAGGACGGAACACTGAAGCTTTCTTT; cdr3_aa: CASSQEIIGSGRNTEAFF
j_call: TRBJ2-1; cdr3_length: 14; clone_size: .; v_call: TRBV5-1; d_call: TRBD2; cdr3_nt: TGCGCCAGCAGCAAAGGACTAGGTATCAATGAGCAGTTCTTC; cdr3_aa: CASSKGLGINEQFF
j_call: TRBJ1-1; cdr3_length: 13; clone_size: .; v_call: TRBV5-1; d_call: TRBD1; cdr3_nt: TGCGCCAGCAGTACGACAGGGGCCACTGAAGCTTTCTTT; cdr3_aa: CASSTTGATEAFF
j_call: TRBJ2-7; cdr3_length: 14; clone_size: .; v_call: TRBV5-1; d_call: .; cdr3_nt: TGCGCCAGCAGCTTGATTCCCCGGCTCTACGAGCAGTACTTC; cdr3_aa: CASSLIPRLYEQYF
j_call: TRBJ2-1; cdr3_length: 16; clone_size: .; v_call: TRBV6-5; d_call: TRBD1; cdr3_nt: TGTGCCAGCAGTTACTCTGGGACAGGGCTTTACAATGAGCAGTTCTTC; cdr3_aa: CASSYSGTGLYNEQFF
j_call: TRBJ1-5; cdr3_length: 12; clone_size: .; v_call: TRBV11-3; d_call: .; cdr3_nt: TGTGCCAGCAGTGGGGGGAATCAGCCCCAGCATTTT; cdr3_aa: CASSGGNQPQHF
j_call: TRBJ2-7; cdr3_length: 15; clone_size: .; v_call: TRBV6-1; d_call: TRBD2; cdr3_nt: TGTGCCAGCCCAGGATGGGGCGGGAGCTCCTACGAGCAGTACTTC; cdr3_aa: CASPGWGGSSYEQYF
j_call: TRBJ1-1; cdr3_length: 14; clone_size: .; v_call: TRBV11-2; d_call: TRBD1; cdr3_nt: TGTGCCAGCAGCAAGACAGGGGTTGGAGATGAAGCTTTCTTT; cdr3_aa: CASSKTGVGDEAFF
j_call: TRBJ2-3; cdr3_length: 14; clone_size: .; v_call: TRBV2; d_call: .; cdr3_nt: TGTGCCAGCAGTTACCTTCTTGAGACAGATACGCAGTATTTT; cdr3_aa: CASSYLLETDTQYF
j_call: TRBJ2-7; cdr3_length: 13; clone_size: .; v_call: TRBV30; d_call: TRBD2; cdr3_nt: TGTGCCTGGACGGCGGGAGTTGGCTACGAGCAGTACTTC; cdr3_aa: CAWTAGVGYEQYF
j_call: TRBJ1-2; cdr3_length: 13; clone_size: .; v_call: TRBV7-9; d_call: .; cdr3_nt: TGTGCCAGCAGCTTAGTAGGCGGAAGTGGCTACACCTTC; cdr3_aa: CASSLVGGSGYTF
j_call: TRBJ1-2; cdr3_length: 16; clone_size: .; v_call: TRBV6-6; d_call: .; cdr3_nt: TGTGCCAGCAGTTACTCCGGGTTTGAGGACAGCGGTGGCTACACCTTC; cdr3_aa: CASSYSGFEDSGGYTF
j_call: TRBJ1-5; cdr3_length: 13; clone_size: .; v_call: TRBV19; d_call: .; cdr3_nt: TGTGCCAGTAGTATAGATTGGACTCAGCCCCAGCATTTT; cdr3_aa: CASSIDWTQPQHF
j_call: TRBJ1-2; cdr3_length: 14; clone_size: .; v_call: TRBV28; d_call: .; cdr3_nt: TGTGCCAGCAGTCCCTGGACAGCTAACTATGGCTACACCTTC; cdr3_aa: CASSPWTANYGYTF
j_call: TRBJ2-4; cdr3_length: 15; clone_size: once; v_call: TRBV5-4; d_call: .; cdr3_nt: TGTGCCAGCAGCTCGGGACTCTCCTACAAAAACATTCAGTACTTC; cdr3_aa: CASSSGLSYKNIQYF
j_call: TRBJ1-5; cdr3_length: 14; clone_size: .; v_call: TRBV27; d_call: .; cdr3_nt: TGTGCCAGCAGTTTCGGGGGAAGCAATCAGCCCCAGCATTTT; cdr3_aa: CASSFGGSNQPQHF
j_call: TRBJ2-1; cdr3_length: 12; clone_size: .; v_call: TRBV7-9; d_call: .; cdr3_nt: TGTGGCTTGGGGGAGATTCGTAATGAGCAGTTCTTC; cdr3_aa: CGLGEIRNEQFF
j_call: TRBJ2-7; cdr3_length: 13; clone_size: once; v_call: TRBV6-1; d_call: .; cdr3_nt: TGTGCCAGCAAGCTAGGACAGCTATACGAGCAGTACTTC; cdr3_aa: CASKLGQLYEQYF
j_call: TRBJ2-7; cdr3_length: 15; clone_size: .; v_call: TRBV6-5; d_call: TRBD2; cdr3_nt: TGTGCCAGCAGTTACCTAGCGGGAGGTAACTACGAGCAGTACTTC; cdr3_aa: CASSYLAGGNYEQYF
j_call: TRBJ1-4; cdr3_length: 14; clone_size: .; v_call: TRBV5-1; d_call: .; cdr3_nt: TGCGCCAGCAGCTTGTTGGGGGGGAATGAAAAACTGTTTTTT; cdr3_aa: CASSLLGGNEKLFF
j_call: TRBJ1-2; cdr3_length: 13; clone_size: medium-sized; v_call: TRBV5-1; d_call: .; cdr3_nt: TGCGCCAGTGCGGGACCGACCGACTATGGCTACACCTTC; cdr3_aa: CASAGPTDYGYTF
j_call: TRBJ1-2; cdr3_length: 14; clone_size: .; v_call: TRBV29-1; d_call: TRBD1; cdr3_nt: TGCAGCGTTGAAGATCAGGGGGGTTTCGGTGGCTACACCTTC; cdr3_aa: CSVEDQGGFGGYTF
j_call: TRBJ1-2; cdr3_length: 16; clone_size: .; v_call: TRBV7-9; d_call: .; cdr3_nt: TGTGCCAGCAGCTTAGAACTAGGGACGGGACTTCGGGGCTACACCTTC; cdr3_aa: CASSLELGTGLRGYTF
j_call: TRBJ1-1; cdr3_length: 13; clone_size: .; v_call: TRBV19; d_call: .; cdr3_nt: TGTGCCAGTAGCAAACAGGGGAACACTGAAGCTTTCTTT; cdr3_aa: CASSKQGNTEAFF
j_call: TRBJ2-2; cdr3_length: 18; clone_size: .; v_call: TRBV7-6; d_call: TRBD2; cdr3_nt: TGTGCCAGCAGCTTAAGGGGGACCGAGACTAGCGGGGCCGGGGAGCTGTTTTTT; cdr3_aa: CASSLRGTETSGAGELFF
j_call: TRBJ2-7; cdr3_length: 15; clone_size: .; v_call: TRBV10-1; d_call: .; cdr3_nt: TGCGCCAGCAGCCAAAACGGAGCCCGTGGTTACGAGCAGTACTTC; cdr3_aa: CASSQNGARGYEQYF
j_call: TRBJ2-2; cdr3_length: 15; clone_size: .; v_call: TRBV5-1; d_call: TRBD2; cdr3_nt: TGCGCCAGCAACCCGGGGGGTACGGGCACCGGGGAGCTGTTTTTT; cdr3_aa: CASNPGGTGTGELFF
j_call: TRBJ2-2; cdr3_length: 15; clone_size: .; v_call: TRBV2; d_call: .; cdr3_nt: TGTGCCAGCAGTGAACTAGACCTTATCACCGGGGAGCTGTTTTTT; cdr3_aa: CASSELDLITGELFF
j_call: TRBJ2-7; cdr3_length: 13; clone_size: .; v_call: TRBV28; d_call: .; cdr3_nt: TGTGCCAGCAAGGCGGGGGCGACCTACGAGCAGTACTTC; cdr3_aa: CASKAGATYEQYF
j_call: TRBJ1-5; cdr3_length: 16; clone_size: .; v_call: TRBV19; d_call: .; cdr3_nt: TGTGCCAGTAGTATACTTCGACAGACCCGCAATCAGCCCCAGCATTTT; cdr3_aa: CASSILRQTRNQPQHF
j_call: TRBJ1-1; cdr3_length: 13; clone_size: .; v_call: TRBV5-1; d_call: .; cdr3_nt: TGCGCCAGCAGCTGGTCGTCATTTACTGAAGCTTTCTTT; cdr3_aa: CASSWSSFTEAFF
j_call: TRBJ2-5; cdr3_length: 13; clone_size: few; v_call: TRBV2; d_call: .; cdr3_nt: TGTGCCAGCACTAAAAGGACTCAAGAGACCCAGTACTTC; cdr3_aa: CASTKRTQETQYF
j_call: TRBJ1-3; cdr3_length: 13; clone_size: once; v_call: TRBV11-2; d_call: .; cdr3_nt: TGTGCCAGCAGCTTAGAACCGTGGGGCACCATATATTTT; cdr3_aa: CASSLEPWGTIYF
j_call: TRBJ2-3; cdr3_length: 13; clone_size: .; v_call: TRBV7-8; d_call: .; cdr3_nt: TGTGCCAGCCTAGTAGGGGGGACAGATACGCAGTATTTT; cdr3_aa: CASLVGGTDTQYF
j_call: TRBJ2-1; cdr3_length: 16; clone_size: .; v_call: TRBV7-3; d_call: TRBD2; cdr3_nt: TGTGCCAGCAGTCCTACAGCGGGAGAGGGTGTGAATGAGCAGTTCTTC; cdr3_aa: CASSPTAGEGVNEQFF
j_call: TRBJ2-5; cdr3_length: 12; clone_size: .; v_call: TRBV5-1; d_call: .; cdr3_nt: TGCGCCAGCAGCTTGTCCCAAGAGACCCAGTACTTC; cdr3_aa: CASSLSQETQYF
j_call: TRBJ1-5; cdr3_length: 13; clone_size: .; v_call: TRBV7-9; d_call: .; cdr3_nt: TGTGCCAGCAGCCTTCAGGGAAATCAGCCCCAGCATTTT; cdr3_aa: CASSLQGNQPQHF
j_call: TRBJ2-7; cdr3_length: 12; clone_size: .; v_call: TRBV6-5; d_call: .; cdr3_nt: TGTGCCAGCAGTTACGGAACTAGCGAGCAGTACTTC; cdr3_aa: CASSYGTSEQYF
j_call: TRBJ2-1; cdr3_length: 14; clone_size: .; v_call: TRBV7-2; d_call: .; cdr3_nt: TGTGCCAGCAGGCACACTAAGTCTTTCCATGAGCAGTTCTTC; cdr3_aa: CASRHTKSFHEQFF
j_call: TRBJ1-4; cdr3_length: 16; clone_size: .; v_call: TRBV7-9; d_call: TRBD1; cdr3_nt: TGTGCCAGCAGCTCGGACAGGGGGGCAACTAATGAAAAACTGTTTTTT; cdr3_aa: CASSSDRGATNEKLFF
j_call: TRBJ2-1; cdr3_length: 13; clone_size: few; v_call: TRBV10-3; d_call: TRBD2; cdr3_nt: TGTGCCATCACTAGCGGGAGATTCAATGAGCAGTTCTTC; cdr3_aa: CAITSGRFNEQFF
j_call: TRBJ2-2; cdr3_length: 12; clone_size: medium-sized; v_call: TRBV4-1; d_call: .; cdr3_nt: TGCGCCAGCAGCCAAGGGGGCGGGGAGCTGTTTTTT; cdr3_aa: CASSQGGGELFF
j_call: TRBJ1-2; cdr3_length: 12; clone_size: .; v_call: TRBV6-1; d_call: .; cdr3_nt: TGTGCCAGCAATGGACAGTACTATGGCTACACCTTC; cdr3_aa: CASNGQYYGYTF
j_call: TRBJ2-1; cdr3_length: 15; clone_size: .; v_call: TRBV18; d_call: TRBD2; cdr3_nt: TGTGCCAGCTCACCACGACTAGCGGGAGGGCGGGAGCAGTTCTTC; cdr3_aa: CASSPRLAGGREQFF
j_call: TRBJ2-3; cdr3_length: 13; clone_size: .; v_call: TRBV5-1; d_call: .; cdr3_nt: TGCGCCAGCAGCTTATTGAGCGGGGATACGCAGTATTTT; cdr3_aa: CASSLLSGDTQYF
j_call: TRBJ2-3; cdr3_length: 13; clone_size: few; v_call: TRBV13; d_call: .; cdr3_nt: TGTGCCAGCAGCCCCCGCTTGGGAGATACGCAGTATTTT; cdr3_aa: CASSPRLGDTQYF